This T cell receptor beta chain was captured by sequencing in a study of shared clonotypes between healthy human individuals. Study findings and constraints: Some clonotypes were shared by all four sorted-subset donors, while others were not shared. The non-shared ones had lower generation probabilities than the shared ones. The small donor group covered limited genetic and exposure diversity. Richness estimates generally favored naive over memory subsets.

The method was immunoSEQ multiplex PCR; TCRdb's version includes in-frame clones alone and lacks a portion of them. The data hold some 2 million clones, with roughly 95% observed a single time. Worth noting for this clone: Its antigen is not known.

The CDR3 has 14 residues. The V gene's germline CDR1 is SEHNR and CDR2 FQNEAQ (reference sequence). Trimming removed 1 base from V and 5 bases from J; junction bases left unmatched: 4. This sequence was found in a man aged 18-30 years in good health. This sequence joins TRBV7-9 and TRBJ2-7, with 8 bases that match TRBD1. The specimen was naive CD4+ T cells sorted from blood. Subset here: CD45RA+ positively selected. CDR3 protein: CASSLDGQGHEQYF. The CDR3, as DNA: TGTGCCAGCAGCTTAGACGGACAGGGCCACGAGCAGTACTTC.